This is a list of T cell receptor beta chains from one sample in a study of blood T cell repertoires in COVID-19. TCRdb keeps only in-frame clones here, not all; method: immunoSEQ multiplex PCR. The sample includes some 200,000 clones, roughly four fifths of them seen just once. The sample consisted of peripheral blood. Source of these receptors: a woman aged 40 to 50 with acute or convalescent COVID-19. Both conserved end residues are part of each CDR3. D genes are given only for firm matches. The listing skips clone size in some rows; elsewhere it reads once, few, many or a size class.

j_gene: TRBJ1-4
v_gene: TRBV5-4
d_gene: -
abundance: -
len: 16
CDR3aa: CASSLGGAGRGGKLFF
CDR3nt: TGTGCCAGCAGCTTGGGTGGTGCGGGTAGGGGAGGAAAACTGTTTTTT

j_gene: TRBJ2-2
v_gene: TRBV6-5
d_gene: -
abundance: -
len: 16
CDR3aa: CASSYSLGRNTGELFF
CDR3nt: TGTGCCAGCAGTTACTCGCTGGGGAGGAACACCGGGGAGCTGTTTTTT

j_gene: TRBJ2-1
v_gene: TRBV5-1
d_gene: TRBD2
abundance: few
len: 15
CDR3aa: CASSPLAGIYNEQFF
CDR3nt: TGCGCCAGCAGTCCCCTAGCGGGGATCTACAATGAGCAGTTCTTC

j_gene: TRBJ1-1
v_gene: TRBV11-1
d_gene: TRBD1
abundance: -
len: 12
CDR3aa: CASSHDRVGAFF
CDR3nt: TGTGCCAGCAGCCATGACAGGGTTGGCGCTTTCTTT

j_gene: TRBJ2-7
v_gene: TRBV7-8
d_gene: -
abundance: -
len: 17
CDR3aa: CASSWTRGASALYEQYF
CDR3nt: TGTGCCAGCAGCTGGACCCGGGGGGCCTCCGCTCTATACGAGCAGTACTTC

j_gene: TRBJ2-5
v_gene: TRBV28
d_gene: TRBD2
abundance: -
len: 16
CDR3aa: CASTPLGGGARETQYF
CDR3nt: TGTGCCAGCACCCCCCTGGGCGGGGGGGCTCGGGAGACCCAGTACTTC

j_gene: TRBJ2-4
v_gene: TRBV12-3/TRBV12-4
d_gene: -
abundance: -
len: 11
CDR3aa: CASRGPDSQYF
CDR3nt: TGTGCCAGCAGAGGACCCGACAGTCAGTACTTC

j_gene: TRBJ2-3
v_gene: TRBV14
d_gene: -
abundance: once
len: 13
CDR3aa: CASRPLGTDTQYF
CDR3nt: TGTGCCAGCAGACCCCTAGGTACAGATACGCAGTATTTT

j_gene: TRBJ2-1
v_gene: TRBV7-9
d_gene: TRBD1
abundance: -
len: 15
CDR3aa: CAGSQGQTNSNEQFF
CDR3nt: TGTGCCGGTTCTCAGGGACAGACAAATTCCAATGAGCAGTTCTTC

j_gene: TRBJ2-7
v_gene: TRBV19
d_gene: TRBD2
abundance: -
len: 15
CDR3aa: CASSRVTSAEYEQYF
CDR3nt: TGTGCCAGTAGTAGGGTGACTAGCGCGGAATACGAGCAGTACTTC

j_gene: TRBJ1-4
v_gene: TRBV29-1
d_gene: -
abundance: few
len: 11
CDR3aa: CSGEKDEKLFF
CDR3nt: TGCAGCGGGGAGAAAGATGAAAAACTGTTTTTT

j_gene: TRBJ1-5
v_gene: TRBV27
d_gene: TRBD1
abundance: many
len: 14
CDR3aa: CASIFGQGNQPQHF
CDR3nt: TGTGCCAGCATCTTCGGACAGGGGAATCAGCCCCAGCATTTT

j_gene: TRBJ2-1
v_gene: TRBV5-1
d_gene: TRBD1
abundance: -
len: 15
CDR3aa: CASSLWPQGENEQFF
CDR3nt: TGCGCCAGCAGCTTGTGGCCACAGGGGGAGAATGAGCAGTTCTTC

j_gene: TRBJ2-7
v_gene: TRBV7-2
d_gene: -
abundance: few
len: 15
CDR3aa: CASSLGEVTSYEQYF
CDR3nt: TGTGCCAGCAGCTTAGGGGAAGTAACTAGCTACGAGCAGTACTTC

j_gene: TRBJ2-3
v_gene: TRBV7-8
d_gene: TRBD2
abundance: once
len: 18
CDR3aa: CASSSDRLAGGPTDTQYF
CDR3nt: TGTGCCAGCAGCTCGGATAGACTAGCGGGGGGGCCCACAGATACGCAGTATTTT

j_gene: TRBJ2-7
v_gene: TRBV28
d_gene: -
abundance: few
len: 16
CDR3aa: CASSSSTLLQRYEQYF
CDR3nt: TGTGCCAGCAGTTCCTCAACTTTGCTCCAGAGGTACGAGCAGTACTTC

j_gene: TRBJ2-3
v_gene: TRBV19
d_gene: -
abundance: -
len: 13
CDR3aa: CASSGGNTDTQYF
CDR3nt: TGTGCCAGTAGTGGCGGGAACACAGATACGCAGTATTTT

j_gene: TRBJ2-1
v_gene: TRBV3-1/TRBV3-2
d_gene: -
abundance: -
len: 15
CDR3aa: CASRPTDRRANEQFF
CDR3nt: TGTGCCAGCAGGCCAACTGACCGGAGGGCCAATGAGCAGTTCTTC

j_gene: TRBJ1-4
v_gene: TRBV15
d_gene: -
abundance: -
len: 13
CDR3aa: CATSRGGTPYVFF
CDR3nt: TGTGCCACCAGCAGAGGTGGCACCCCTTATGTGTTTTTT

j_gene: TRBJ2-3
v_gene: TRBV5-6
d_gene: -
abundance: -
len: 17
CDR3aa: CASSLLGFGGSTDTQYF
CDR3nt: TGTGCCAGCAGCTTACTAGGTTTCGGGGGTAGCACAGATACGCAGTATTTT

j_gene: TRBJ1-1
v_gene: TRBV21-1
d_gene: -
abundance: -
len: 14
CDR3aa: CASSKGIEDPEAFF
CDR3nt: TGTGCCAGCAGCAAAGGAATAGAAGATCCTGAAGCTTTCTTT